These T cell receptor beta chains were read from a single sample in a study of blood T cell repertoires in COVID-19. Assay: immunoSEQ multiplex PCR; the TCRdb copy retains only in-frame clones and omits some. Of 250,000 to 300,000 clones listed, 75% to 90% are singletons. Input material: peripheral blood. The origin of the receptors is a woman aged 65 to 85 with COVID-19, enrolled during active disease. Each CDR3 is given with its conserved first and last residue. Size tells how often a clone was seen (once, few, many) or the class of an expanded clone, and some rows leave it out.

clone size	V gene	J gene	CDR3 protein
-	TRBV5-5	TRBJ2-7	CASSSKTGGVYEQYF
-	TRBV5-4	TRBJ1-3	CASSFQGAGNTIYF
-	TRBV6-6	TRBJ1-2	CASRNHITASNYGYTF
-	TRBV28	TRBJ2-7	CASKGDRNPYEQYF
-	TRBV3-1/TRBV3-2	TRBJ2-5	CASSRSGTQYF
-	TRBV7-2	TRBJ2-7	CASSPDAGSNSYEQYF
-	TRBV7-8	TRBJ1-1	CASSVTGMNTEAFF
-	TRBV4-1	TRBJ2-1	CASSQGQIYNEQFF
-	TRBV28	TRBJ2-7	CASSFGPQRENYEQYF
-	TRBV27	TRBJ2-7	CASSPSADRDLSEQYF
-	TRBV30	TRBJ1-2	CAWSNRGTYGYTF
-	TRBV5-1	TRBJ2-7	CASSHGLAMSYEQYF
-	TRBV6-5	TRBJ2-7	CASSYLGTGSYEQYF
-	TRBV11-3	TRBJ2-7	CASSLSLRRLAGRYEQYF
-	TRBV19	TRBJ2-1	CASSLSGSSYNEQFF
-	TRBV24-1	TRBJ2-1	CATSEFEGRTGSDEQFF
few	TRBV6-1	TRBJ2-1	CASSEFEGGSSSYNEQFF
-	TRBV20-1	TRBJ1-6	CSARQDSPLHF
-	TRBV4-2	TRBJ2-1	CASSQVYGGGSPNEQFF
-	TRBV19	TRBJ2-3	CASTKRTSGRTDTQYF
-	TRBV6-5	TRBJ2-1	CASRITGGIYNEQFF
-	TRBV12-3/TRBV12-4	TRBJ2-1	CASSLGLNEQFF
-	TRBV6-5	TRBJ1-6	CASRSGTGGNSPLHF
-	TRBV6-2/TRBV6-3	TRBJ1-5	CASSYPGGAEIQPQHF
-	TRBV27	TRBJ2-2	CASRPTGGTAGELFF
many	TRBV10-1	TRBJ1-1	CASSRQGGTEAFF
-	TRBV7-8	TRBJ2-7	CASSRSGTADYEQYF
-	TRBV7-7	TRBJ2-1	CASSLDRDNEQFF
once	TRBV20-1	TRBJ2-7	CSASLSGGSTYEQYF
-	TRBV4-1	TRBJ2-7	CASSQKQGDFYEQYF
-	TRBV4-2	TRBJ2-7	CASSQDQSGTNYEQYF
once	TRBV12-3/TRBV12-4	TRBJ1-1	CASSRAGTEAFF
-	TRBV3-1/TRBV3-2	TRBJ1-5	CASSPDRGNSQPQHF
few	TRBV7-9	TRBJ2-1	CASSPQPTSYNEQFF
-	TRBV7-3	TRBJ1-1	CASSFGGAGGTEAFF
-	TRBV4-1	TRBJ1-5	CASSQGGTYSNQPQHF
-	TRBV19	TRBJ2-7	CASTSGRTYEQYF
few	TRBV11-2	TRBJ2-7	CASSPQGQPYF
once	TRBV18	TRBJ1-1	CASSPIEDTEAFF
once	TRBV6-5	TRBJ2-1	CASNALFLYNEQFF
once	TRBV6-2/TRBV6-3	TRBJ2-7	CASSSRQGAEQYF
-	TRBV7-3	TRBJ2-5	CASSLNAGGNQETQYF
-	TRBV11-2	TRBJ2-1	CASSRVAAYNEQFF
-	TRBV10-3	TRBJ2-7	CAISERDRSGEQYF
few	TRBV5-4	TRBJ1-2	CASSLGEKRGGYGYTF
-	TRBV29-1	TRBJ1-5	CSVGRDSNQPQHF
-	TRBV7-9	TRBJ1-2	CASSPMYNYGYTF
-	TRBV6-2/TRBV6-3	TRBJ1-5	CASSYSGQGAPTTNQPQHF
-	TRBV7-3	TRBJ1-1	CASSLGRVNTEAFF
-	TRBV7-3	TRBJ2-5	CASSLRGTSVETQYF